This entry features one TCR beta chain sequence. This clone was observed a single time. It has no known antigen specificity. The record has no base qualities; no much larger clone is one base away. These data belong to a study of long-term antiretroviral therapy in people with HIV (dated by TCRdb to between 2022 and 2023). For context, the study as a whole: The earliest samples were collected approximately a decade before the 2015 WHO recommendation for immediate ART, a period when ART was typically delayed until CD4 counts fell. Whether ART initiation and durable HIV suppression were associated with changes in peripheral blood TRB repertoire composition and diversity was tested in a retrospective serial study. A total of 150 to 200 cryopreserved PBMC samples came from around 30 adults with confirmed HIV infection and were collected serially over a mean of about 6 years (range 1-12). Among the approximately 30 participants with HIV, roughly eleven were female. No cross-contamination during QIAcube processing was shown when test extractions of a monoclonal T-cell line were performed alongside roughly 30 polyclonal samples.

Measured from the cysteine to the phenylalanine, the CDR3 is 14 residues long. Only CDR3 DNA remains: 42 bases, in frame from the first base. Trimming removed 2 bases from V and 5 bases from J; the gene matches leave 3 bases unexplained. The germline V gene specifies ENHRY as CDR1 and SYGVKD as CDR2. Sequencing of the TRB variable region was done with the immunoSEQ hsTCRB v3.0 assay at survey level resolution. A depth of roughly 40,000-50,000 T-cell genomes per sample was targeted for TRB sequencing. An Illumina MiSeq with a v3 150-cycle kit was used to sequence the pooled TRB libraries. For the original study's pipeline: Repertoire analysis was run in R within a reproducible Nextflow workflow that covered QC, data transformation and analysis. LymphoSeq2, an R package for AIRR-Seq data exploration, was used to implement custom analyses. Several samples that produced fewer than 5000 total TRB sequences were removed, so 150 to 200 HIV repertoires were analyzed. Of the roughly 180 retained HIV repertoires, over 55 were collected before and 120 to 130 after ART initiation. Repertoires were downsampled to 5000 TRB nucleotide sequences, and summary statistics were averaged over 100 downsampling iterations. TRB sequences were retained for analysis only if CDR3 regions of at least seven amino acids were present. Two measures captured diversity: a Shannon entropy-derived clonality score and the Gini coefficient. In repertoire networks, the top 5000 CDR3 amino acid sequences were linked whenever an edit distance of one separated two sequences. For TRB CDR3 amino acid sequences, antigen specificity groups and MHC restriction were predicted with GLIPH2. CDR3 amino acid sequences were matched against VDJdb and McPAS-TCR to flag known CMV, EBV, HIV or tissue antigen associations. Pre-ART, post-ART and control groups were compared with Wilcoxon signed-rank tests and Holm-Bonferroni correction. The clones in this table, taken by TCRdb from immuneACCESS, are in-frame only. Not every clone is retained; where verified, under half of the shortfall comes from an unresolved V gene, and the cause of the rest is unknown. V, J and clone size are those of that table, while D and trimming were read from the DNA. Within this sample are about 21,000 clones, with around 81% of them counted one time only. Roughly 12% of the sample is taken by the ten largest.

Here is what the overall study found, with its caveats: Because pre-ART samples had limited cell numbers, unsorted PBMC were profiled rather than sorted CD4+ and CD8+ T cells. The samples were dated from about 2004 to 2018, and the ART regimens that were used may be less effective than current ART regimens. Inferences about post-ART repertoire changes were limited because no data were available on ART adherence, viral resistance or therapy changes. Expanded TRB clones identified before ART initiation dominated the repertoire across all time points, though the dominance fluctuated and decreased in many PLHIV after ART. Compared with controls, HIV repertoires had narrower CDR3 length ranges, and the network structure pointed to an antigen-experienced repertoire that shifted only slightly toward naive after ART. Owing to limited PBMC availability, only the TCR beta chain was sequenced, without alpha chain pairing. Starting ART was linked to a significant rise in TRB diversity, yet even after long-term ART the diversity remained significantly lower than in transplant donor controls.

To be included, a participant needed at least one PBMC sample from before ART initiation plus at least two post-ART samples. All participants with HIV were treated in the United States of America. Before DNA extraction, cryopreserved samples of about 0.95-11 million PBMC were thawed and then washed. At the time of the earliest PBMC sample, participants with HIV were aged between roughly 20 and 54 years. Each participant contributed PBMC samples from 1-4 timepoints before ART initiation and 2-8 timepoints after ART initiation, with a median of 7 samples. Serial HIV viral load, CD4+ T-cell count, ART history and demographic data were obtained for every participant. Using a Qiagen kit on a QIAcube, genomic DNA was extracted from unsorted PBMC, with samples processed in batches of 12.

This receptor chain uses TRBV10-3 and TRBJ1-5; 7 junctional bases match TRBD1. The TCR sequence derives from a man aged 35-49 years with HIV. The material was unsorted PBMCs, obtained 0.1 years before starting antiretroviral therapy. The encoded CDR3 is CAISERGRDQPQHF. The DNA sequence follows: TGTGCCATCAGTGAGAGGGGGCGAGATCAGCCCCAGCATTTT.